This T cell receptor (beta chain) was sequenced during a study of graft-versus-host responses after intestinal transplantation. In the study overall: Multivisceral, liver-intestinal, or isolated intestinal grafts were transplanted into recipients. After anti-thymocyte globulin induction, recipients took tacrolimus and steroids for three to four years. General study points: After transplant, early declines in HvG clones were associated with peak levels of circulating GvH clones. Investigators detected GvH clones in recipient marrow, with some emerging earlier in ileum or blood.

V trimming: 3 bases; J trimming: 0 bases; junction bases outside the gene matches: 1. The CDR3 covers 16 residues. Per the germline V gene, CDR1 is MGHDK and CDR2 is SYGVNS. Libraries were prepared by immunoSEQ multiplex PCR; TCRdb keeps only in-frame clonotypes and omits some of them. The profile shows under 95,000 clones, approximately 78% of them singletons. This clone was seen once. Its specificity is unknown. The sequence derives from a human donor who received an intestinal transplant. Material: unstimulated CD4+ T cells sorted from spleen or lymph node cells, obtained before intestinal transplant. This sequence joins TRBV25-1 and TRBJ2-7; 14 positions match TRBD2. The DNA for the CDR3 is TGTGCCAGCAGTGAGGGACTAGCGGGAGCCTCCTACGAGCAGTACTTC. It is translated as CASSEGLAGASYEQYF.